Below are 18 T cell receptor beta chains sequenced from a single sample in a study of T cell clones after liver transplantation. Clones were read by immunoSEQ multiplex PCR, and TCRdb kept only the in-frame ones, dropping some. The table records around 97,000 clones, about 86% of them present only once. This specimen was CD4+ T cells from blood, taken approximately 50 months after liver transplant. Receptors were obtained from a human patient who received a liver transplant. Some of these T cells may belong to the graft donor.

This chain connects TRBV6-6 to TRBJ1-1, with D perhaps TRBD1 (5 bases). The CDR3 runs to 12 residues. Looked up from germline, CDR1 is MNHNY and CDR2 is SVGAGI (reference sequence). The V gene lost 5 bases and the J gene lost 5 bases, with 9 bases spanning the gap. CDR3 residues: CASSHRMTEAFF. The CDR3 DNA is TGTGCCAGCAGTCACAGGATGACTGAAGCTTTCTTT.

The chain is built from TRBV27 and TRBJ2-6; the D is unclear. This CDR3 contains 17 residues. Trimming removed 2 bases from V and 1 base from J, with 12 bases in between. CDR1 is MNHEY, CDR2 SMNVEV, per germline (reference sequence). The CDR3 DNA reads TGTGCCAGCAGTTTAAAGGGATGGTCTTCTGGGGCCAACGTCCTGACTTTC. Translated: CASSLKGWSSGANVLTF.

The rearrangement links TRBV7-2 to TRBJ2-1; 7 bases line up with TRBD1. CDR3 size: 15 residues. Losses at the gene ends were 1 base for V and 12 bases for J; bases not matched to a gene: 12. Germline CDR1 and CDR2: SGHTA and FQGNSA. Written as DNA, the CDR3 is TGTGCCAGCAGCTTAGAAGGGGGCCCTCTTCCCTGGCAGTTCTTC. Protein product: CASSLEGGPLPWQFF.

The CDR3 spells CASSQGTSTDTQYF. In nucleotides, the CDR3 is TGTGCCAGCAGCCAAGGGACTAGCACAGATACGCAGTATTTT. This chain connects TRBV4-2 to TRBJ2-3, with a weak D call TRBD2 (5 bases). Trimming left V 1 base short and J 0 bases short, with 5 bases between. The CDR3 is 14 amino acids. Germline-derived CDR1 and CDR2 are LGHNA and YNFKEQ.

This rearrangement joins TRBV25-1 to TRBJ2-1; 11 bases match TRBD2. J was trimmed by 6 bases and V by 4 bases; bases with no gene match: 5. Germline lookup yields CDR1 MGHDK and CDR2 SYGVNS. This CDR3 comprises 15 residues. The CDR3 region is CASSALAGAGNEQFF. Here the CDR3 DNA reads TGTGCCAGCAGTGCACTAGCGGGAGCGGGCAATGAGCAGTTCTTC.

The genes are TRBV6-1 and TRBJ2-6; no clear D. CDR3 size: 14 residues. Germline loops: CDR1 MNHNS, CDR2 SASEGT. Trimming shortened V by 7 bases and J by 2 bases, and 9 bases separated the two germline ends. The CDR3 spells CASTGRAGANVLTF. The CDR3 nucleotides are TGTGCCAGCACTGGACGGGCTGGGGCCAACGTCCTGACTTTC.

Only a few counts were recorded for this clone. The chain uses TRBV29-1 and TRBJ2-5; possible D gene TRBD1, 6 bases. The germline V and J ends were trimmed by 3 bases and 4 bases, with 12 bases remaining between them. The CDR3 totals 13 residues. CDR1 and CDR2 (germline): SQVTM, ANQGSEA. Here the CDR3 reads CSVEGAGRETQYF. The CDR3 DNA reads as TGCAGCGTTGAGGGGGCAGGGAGAGAGACCCAGTACTTC.

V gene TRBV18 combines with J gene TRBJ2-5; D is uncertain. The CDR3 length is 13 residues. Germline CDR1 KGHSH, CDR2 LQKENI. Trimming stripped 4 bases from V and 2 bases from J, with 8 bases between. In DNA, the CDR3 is TGTGCCAGCTCACGAATCCAACAAGAGACCCAGTACTTC. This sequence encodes CASSRIQQETQYF.

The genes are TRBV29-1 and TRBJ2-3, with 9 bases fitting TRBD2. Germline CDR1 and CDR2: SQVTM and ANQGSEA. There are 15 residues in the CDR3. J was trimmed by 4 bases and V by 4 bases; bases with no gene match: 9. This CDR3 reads CSVVGGRAGADTQYF. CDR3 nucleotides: TGCAGCGTTGTGGGCGGGAGGGCCGGGGCAGATACGCAGTATTTT.

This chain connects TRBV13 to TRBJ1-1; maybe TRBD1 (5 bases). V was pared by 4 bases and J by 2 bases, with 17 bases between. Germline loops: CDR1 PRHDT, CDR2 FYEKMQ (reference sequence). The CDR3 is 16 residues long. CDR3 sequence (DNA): TGTGCCAGCAGCTACCTCACGGGACTGGTTAACACTGAAGCTTTCTTT. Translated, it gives CASSYLTGLVNTEAFF.

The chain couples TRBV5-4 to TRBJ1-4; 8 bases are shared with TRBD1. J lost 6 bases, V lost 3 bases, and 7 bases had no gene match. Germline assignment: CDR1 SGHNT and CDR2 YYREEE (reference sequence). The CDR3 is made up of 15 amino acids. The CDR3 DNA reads TGTGCCAGCAGCTCCTACGACAGGGGCGATGAAAAACTGTTTTTT. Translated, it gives CASSSYDRGDEKLFF. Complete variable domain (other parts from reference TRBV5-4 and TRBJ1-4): ETGVTQSPTHLIKTRGQQVTLRCSSQSGHNTVSWYQQALGQGPQFIFQYYREEENGRGNFPPRFSGLQFPNYSSELNVNALELDDSALYLCASSSYDRGDEKLFFGSGTQLSVL.

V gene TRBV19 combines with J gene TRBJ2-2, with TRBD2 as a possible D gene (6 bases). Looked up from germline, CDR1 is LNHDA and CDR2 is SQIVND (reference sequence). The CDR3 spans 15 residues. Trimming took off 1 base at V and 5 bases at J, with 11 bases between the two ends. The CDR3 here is CASSIVGGRTGELFF. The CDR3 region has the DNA TGTGCCAGTAGTATAGTGGGGGGAAGAACCGGGGAGCTGTTTTTT.

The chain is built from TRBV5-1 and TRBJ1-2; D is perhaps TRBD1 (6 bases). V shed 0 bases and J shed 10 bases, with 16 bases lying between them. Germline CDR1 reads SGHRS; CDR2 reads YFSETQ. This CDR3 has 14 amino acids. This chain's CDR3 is CASSLAGGNQDYTF. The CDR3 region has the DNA TGCGCCAGCAGCTTGGCCGGGGGCAATCAGGACTACACCTTC.

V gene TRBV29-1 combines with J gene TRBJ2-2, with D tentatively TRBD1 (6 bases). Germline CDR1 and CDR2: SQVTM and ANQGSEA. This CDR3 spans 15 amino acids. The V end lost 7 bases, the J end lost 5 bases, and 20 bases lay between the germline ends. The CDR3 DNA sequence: TGCAGCGGGTATGACAGGACGGGTACTACCGGGGAGCTGTTTTTT. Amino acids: CSGYDRTGTTGELFF.

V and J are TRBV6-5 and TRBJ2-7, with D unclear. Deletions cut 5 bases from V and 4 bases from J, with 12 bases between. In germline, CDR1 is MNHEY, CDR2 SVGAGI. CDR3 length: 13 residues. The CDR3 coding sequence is TGTGCCAGCAGTCTCGTTCGGGCGTACGAGCAGTACTTC. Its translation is CASSLVRAYEQYF.

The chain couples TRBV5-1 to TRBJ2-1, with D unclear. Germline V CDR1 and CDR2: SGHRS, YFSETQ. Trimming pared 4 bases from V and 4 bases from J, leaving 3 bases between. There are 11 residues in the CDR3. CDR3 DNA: TGCGCCAGCAGCGCGTACAATGAGCAGTTCTTC. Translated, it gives CASSAYNEQFF.

The CDR3 region has the DNA TGTGCCAGCAGTTTAAGTGGAGGGCGACAAGAGACCCAGTACTTC. It specifies CASSLSGGRQETQYF. The chain links TRBV28 to TRBJ2-5, with D perhaps TRBD2 (6 bases). Germline V lookup: CDR1 MDHEN, CDR2 SYDVKM. The length of the CDR3 is 15 residues. The V end was cut by 2 bases, the J end by 2 bases, with 12 bases between.

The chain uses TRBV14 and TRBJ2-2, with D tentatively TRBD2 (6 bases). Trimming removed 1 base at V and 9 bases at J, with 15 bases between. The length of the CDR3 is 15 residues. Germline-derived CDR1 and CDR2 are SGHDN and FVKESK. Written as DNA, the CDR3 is TGTGCCAGCAGCCAAGGGGGGACTGCTCCCTGGGAGCTGTTTTTT. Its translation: CASSQGGTAPWELFF.